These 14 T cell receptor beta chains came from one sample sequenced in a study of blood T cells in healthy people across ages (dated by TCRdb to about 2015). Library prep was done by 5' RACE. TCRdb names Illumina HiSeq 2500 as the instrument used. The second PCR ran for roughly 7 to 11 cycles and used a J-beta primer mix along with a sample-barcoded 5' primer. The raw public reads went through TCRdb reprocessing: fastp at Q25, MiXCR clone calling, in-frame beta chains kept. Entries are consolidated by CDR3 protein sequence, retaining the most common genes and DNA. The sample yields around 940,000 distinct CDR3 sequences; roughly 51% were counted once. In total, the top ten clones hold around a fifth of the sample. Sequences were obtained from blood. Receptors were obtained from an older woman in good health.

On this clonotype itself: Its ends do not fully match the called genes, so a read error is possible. The CDR3 spells CACSRRSGTVAQNTEAFF. CDR3 coding DNA: TGTGCCTGCAGCCGACGATCCGGGACAGTGGCCCAGAACACTGAAGCTTTCTTT. This chain connects TRBV9 to TRBJ1-1; 7 nucleotides align to TRBD1. The CDR3 runs 18 residues. Germline CDR1 reads SGDLS; CDR2 reads YYNGEE. The whole variable domain, filled in from reference TRBV9 and TRBJ1-1, reads DSGVTQTPKHLITATGQRVTLRCSPRSGDLSVYWYQQSLDQGLQFLIQYYNGEERAKGNILERFSAQQFPDLHSELNLSSLELGDSALYFCACSRRSGTVAQNTEAFFGQGTRLTVV.

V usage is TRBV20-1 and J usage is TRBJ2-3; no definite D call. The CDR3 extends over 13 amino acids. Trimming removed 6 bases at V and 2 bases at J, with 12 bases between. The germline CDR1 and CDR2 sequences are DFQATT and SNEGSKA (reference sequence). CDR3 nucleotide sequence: TGCAGTGCAACAATACAGAACACAGATACGCAGTATTTT. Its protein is CSATIQNTDTQYF.

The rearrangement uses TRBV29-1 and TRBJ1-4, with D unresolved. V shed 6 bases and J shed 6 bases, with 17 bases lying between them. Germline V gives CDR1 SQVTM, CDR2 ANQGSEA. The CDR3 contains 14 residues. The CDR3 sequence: CSVRSRFLDEKLFF. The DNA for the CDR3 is TGCAGCGTACGAAGCAGGTTCCTGGATGAAAAACTGTTTTTT.

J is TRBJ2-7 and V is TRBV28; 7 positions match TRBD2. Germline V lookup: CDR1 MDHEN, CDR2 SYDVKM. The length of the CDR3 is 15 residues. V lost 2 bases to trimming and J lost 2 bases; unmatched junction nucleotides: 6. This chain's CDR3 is CASSLLLAETYEQYF. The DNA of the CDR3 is TGTGCCAGCAGTTTACTGCTAGCGGAAACCTACGAGCAGTACTTC.

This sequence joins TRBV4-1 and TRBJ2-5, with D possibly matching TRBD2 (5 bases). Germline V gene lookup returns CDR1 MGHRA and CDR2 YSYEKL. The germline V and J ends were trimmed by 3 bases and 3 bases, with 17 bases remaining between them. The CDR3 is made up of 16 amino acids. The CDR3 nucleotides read TGCGCCAGCAGCCACCTCTCGGGGTTTGGAAAAGAGACCCAGTACTTC. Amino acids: CASSHLSGFGKETQYF.

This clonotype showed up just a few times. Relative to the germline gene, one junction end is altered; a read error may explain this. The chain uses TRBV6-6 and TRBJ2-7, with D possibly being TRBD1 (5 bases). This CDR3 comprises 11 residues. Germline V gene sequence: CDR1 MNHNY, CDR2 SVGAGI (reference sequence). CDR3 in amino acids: CTSRASYEQYF. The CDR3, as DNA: TGTACCAGCAGGGCTTCGTACGAGCAGTACTTC.

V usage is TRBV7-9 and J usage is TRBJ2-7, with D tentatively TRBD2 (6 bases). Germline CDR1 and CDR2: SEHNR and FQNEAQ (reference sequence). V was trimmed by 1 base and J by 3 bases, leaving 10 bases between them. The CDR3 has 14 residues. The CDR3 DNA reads TGTGCCAGCAGCTTAGGACGCGGGGTCTACGAGCAGTACTTC. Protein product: CASSLGRGVYEQYF.

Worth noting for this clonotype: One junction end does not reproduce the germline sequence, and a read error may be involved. This chain's CDR3 is CASSLAGRGPGTDTQYF. CDR3 bases: TGTGCCAGCAGTCTAGCGGGAAGAGGCCCCGGCACAGATACGCAGTATTTT. The rearrangement uses TRBV12-3 or TRBV12-4 and TRBJ2-3, with 9 bases aligning to TRBD2. This CDR3 has 17 residues.

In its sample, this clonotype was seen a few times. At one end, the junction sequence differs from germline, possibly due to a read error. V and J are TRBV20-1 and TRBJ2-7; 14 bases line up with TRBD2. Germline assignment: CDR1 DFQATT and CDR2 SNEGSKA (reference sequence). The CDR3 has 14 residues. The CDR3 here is CSAPSGTSGSGPFF. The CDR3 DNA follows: TGCAGTGCTCCCTCCGGGACTAGCGGGAGTGGTCCGTTCTTC.

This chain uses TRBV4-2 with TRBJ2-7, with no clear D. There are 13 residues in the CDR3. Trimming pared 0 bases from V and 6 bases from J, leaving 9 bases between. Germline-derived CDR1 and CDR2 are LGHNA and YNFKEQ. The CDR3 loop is CASSQDESSEQYF. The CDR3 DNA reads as TGTGCCAGCAGCCAAGATGAAAGTAGCGAGCAGTACTTC.

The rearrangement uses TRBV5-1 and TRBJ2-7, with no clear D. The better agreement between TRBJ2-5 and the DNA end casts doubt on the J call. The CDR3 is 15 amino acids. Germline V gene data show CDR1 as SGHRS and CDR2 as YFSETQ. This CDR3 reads CASSLVASEQETQYF. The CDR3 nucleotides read TGCGCCAGCAGCTTGGTGGCTTCGGAACAAGAGACCCAGTACTTC.

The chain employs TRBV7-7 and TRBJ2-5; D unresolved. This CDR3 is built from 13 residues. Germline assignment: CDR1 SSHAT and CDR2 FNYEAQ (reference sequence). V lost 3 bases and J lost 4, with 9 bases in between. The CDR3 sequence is CASSFGAGETQYF. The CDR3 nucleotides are TGTGCCAGCAGCTTCGGCGCTGGAGAGACCCAGTACTTC.

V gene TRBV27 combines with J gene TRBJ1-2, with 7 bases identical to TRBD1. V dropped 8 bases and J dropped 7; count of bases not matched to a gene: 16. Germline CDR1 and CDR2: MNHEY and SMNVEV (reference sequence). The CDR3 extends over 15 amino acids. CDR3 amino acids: CASQRVGQVKSGYTF. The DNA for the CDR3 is TGTGCCAGCCAAAGGGTCGGACAGGTGAAAAGTGGCTACACCTTC.

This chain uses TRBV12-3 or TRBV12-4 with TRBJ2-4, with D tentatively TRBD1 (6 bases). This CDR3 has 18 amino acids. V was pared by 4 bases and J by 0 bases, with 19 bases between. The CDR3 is CASSWIPTGKQAKNIQYF. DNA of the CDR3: TGTGCCAGCAGTTGGATCCCAACAGGGAAACAAGCCAAAAACATTCAGTACTTC.